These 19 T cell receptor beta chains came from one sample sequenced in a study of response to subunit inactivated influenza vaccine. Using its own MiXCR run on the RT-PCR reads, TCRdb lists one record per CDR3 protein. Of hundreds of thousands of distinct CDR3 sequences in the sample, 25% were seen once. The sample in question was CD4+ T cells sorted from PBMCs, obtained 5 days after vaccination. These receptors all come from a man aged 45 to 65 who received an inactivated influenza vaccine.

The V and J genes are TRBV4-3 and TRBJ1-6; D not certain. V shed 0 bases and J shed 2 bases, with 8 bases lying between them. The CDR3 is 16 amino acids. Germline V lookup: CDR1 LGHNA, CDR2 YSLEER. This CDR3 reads CASSQESRPYNSPLHF. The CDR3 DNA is TGCGCCAGCAGCCAAGAGAGCAGGCCCTATAATTCACCCCTCCACTTT.

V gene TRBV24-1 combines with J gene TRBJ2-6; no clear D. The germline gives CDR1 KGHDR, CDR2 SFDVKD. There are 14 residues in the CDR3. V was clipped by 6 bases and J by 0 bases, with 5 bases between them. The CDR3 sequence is CATSSNSGANVLTF. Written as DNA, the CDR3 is TGTGCCACCAGTAGTAACTCTGGGGCCAACGTCCTGACTTTC.

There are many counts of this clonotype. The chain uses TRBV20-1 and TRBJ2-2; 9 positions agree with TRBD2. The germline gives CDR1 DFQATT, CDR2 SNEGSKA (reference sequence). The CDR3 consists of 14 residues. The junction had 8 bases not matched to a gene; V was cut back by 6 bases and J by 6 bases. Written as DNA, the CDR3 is TGCAGTGCGGTGGCGGGAGGGGCGGCCGGGGAGCTGTTTTTT. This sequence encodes CSAVAGGAAGELFF.

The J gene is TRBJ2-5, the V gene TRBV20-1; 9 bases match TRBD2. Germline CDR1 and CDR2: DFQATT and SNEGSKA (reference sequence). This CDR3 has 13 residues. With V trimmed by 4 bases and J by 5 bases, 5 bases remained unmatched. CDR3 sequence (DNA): TGCAGTGCTAAGCGGGGGGAGGGGGAGACCCAGTACTTC. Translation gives CSAKRGEGETQYF.

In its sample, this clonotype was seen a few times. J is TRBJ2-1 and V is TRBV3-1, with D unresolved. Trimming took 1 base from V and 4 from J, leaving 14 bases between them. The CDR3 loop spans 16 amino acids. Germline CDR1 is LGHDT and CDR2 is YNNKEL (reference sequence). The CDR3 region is CASSQGVSGLYNEQFF. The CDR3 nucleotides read TGTGCCAGCAGCCAAGGCGTTTCCGGGCTTTACAATGAGCAGTTCTTC.

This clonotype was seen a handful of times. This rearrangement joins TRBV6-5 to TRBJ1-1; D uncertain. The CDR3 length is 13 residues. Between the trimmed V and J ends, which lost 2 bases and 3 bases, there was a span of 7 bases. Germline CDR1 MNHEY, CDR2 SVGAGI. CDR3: CASSYGKDTEAFF. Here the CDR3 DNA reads TGTGCCAGCAGTTACGGGAAAGACACTGAAGCTTTCTTT.

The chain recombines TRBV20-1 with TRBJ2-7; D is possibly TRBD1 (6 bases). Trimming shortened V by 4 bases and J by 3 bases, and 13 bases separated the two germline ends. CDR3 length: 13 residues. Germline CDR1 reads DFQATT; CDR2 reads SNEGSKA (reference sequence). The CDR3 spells CSATQGTGYEQYF. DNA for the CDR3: TGCAGTGCTACACAGGGAACGGGCTACGAGCAGTACTTC.

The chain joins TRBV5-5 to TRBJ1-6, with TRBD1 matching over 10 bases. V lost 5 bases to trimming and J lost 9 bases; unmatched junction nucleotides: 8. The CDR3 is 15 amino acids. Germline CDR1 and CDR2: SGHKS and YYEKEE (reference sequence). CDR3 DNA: TGTGCCAGCAGGGGGACAGGGGTTATTATTTCACCCCTCCACTTT. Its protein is CASRGTGVIISPLHF.

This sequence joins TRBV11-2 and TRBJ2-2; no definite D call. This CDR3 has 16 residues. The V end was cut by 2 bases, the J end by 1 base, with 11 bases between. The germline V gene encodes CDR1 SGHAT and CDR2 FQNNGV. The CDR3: CASSLTRWGNTGELFF. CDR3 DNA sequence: TGTGCCAGCAGCTTAACCCGTTGGGGGAACACCGGGGAGCTGTTTTTT. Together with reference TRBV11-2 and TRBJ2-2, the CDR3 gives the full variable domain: EAGVAQSPRYKIIEKRQSVAFWCNPISGHATLYWYQQILGQGPKLLIQFQNNGVVDDSQLPKDRFSAERLKGVDSTLKIQPAKLEDSAVYLCASSLTRWGNTGELFFGEGSRLTVL.

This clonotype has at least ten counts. Here the CDR3 reads CASSSPRGQVMGETQYF. CDR3 in DNA: TGTGCCAGCAGCTCACCCAGGGGACAGGTTATGGGGGAGACCCAGTACTTC. This chain connects TRBV5-6 to TRBJ2-5, with 8 positions matching TRBD1. V was clipped by 3 bases and J by 5 bases; unmatched bases: 15. CDR3 length: 17 residues. Per the germline V gene, CDR1 is SGHDT and CDR2 is YYEEEE.

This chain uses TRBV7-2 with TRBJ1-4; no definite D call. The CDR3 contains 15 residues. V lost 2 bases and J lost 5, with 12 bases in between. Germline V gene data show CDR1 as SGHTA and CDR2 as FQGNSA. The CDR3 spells CASSLRRPPNEKLFF. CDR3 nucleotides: TGTGCCAGCAGCTTAAGGAGACCACCGAATGAAAAACTGTTTTTT.

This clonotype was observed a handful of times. CDR3 in amino acids: CASSFRDTYEQYF. CDR3 nucleotide sequence: TGTGCCAGCAGTTTCCGGGACACGTACGAGCAGTACTTC. The V gene is TRBV7-2, the J gene TRBJ2-7; perhaps TRBD1 as D (6 bases). This CDR3 has 13 amino acids. CDR1 is SGHTA, CDR2 FQGNSA, per germline. V lost 6 bases to trimming and J lost 4 bases, with 13 bases between them.

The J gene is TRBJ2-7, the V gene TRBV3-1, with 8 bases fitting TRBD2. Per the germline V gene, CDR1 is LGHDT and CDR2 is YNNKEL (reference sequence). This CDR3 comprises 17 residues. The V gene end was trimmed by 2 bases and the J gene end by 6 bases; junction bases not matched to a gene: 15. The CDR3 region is CASSQPSAGVTSAEQYF. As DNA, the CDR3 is TGTGCCAGCAGCCAACCTTCAGCGGGTGTGACTAGCGCCGAGCAGTACTTC.

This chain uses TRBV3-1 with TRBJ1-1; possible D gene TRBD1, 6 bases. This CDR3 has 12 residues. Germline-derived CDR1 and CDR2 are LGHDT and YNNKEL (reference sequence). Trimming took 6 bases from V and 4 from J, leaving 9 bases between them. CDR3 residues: CASRQGTTEAFF. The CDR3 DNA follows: TGTGCCAGCAGGCAGGGGACCACTGAAGCTTTCTTT.

The CDR3 nucleotides are TGCAGTCCCGCAGGTACAAGCACAGATACGCAGTATTTT. It translates to CSPAGTSTDTQYF. This chain joins TRBV20-1 and TRBJ2-3; D remains unclear. This CDR3 is built from 13 residues. V gave up 8 bases and J gave up 0 bases, with 12 bases separating them. Germline CDR1 and CDR2: DFQATT and SNEGSKA (reference sequence).

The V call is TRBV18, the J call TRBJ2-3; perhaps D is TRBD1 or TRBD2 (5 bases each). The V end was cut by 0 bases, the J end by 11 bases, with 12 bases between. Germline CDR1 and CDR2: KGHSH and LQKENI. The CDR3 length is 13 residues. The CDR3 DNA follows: TGTGCCAGCTCACCACCGTCGGGGCCGAAGCAGTATTTT. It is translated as CASSPPSGPKQYF.

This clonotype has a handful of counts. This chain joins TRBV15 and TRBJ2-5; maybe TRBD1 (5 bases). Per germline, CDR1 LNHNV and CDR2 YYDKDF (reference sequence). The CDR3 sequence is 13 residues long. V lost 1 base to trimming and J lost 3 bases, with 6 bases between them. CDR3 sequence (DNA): TGTGCCACCAGCAGAGCGACAGAAGAGACCCAGTACTTC. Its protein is CATSRATEETQYF.

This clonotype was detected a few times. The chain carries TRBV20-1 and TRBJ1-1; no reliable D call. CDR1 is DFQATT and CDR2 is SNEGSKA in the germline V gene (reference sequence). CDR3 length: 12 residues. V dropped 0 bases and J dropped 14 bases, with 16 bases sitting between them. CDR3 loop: CSARDDLDTVFF. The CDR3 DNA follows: TGCAGTGCTAGAGACGATCTCGACACGGTCTTCTTT.

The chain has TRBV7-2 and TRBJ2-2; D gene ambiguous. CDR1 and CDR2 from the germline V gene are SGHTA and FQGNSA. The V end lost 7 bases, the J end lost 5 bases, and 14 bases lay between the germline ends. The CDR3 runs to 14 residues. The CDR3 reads CASTLRSGTGELFF. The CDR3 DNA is TGTGCCAGCACCCTGAGGTCGGGTACCGGGGAGCTGTTTTTT.